This section outlines one TCR beta chain sequence together with its context. This record comes from a study of cytomegalovirus exposure and HLA in healthy donors. Study-level information: Among about 380 genotyped donors, around 80% fell in the Caucasian-associated ancestry cluster.

Both 60 Vbeta primers and 13 Jbeta primers went into the PCR. Sequencing was performed with immunoSEQ multiplex PCR; in TCRdb, only in-frame clones are kept and a portion is missing. The sample lists over 85,000 clones; about 83% were seen once. Germline CDR1 is MNHEY and CDR2 is SMNVEV (reference sequence). V was pared by 2 bases and J by 4 bases, with 12 bases between. The CDR3 runs 15 residues. The sequence was obtained from a female donor in good health and CMV-seropositive. What was sequenced was PBMCs. V usage is TRBV27 and J usage is TRBJ2-1; the D gene is possibly TRBD1 (6 bases). CDR3 sequence (DNA): TGTGCCAGCAGTTTAACAGGGTTCCCTTACAATGAGCAGTTCTTC. Protein product: CASSLTGFPYNEQFF.